The 4 T cell receptor beta chains given below trace back to one sample, sequenced in a study of blood T cell repertoires in COVID-19. Only in-frame clones appear in the TCRdb table, and some are missing; sequencing was by immunoSEQ multiplex PCR. The table lists roughly 70,000 clones, 90% of them singletons. Sequencing was performed on peripheral blood. Source of these receptors: a middle-aged man with acute or convalescent COVID-19.

The rearrangement joins TRBV7-3 to TRBJ2-4; TRBD2 matches 7 bases. The V segment lost 5 bases and the J segment 9 bases; nucleotides outside the gene matches: 10. The germline gives CDR1 SGHTA, CDR2 FQGTGA. This CDR3 spans 14 amino acids. The CDR3 DNA is TGTGCCAGCAGCCCAACGGGGGGAGAAGGCATTCAGTACTTC. Encoded protein: CASSPTGGEGIQYF.

CDR3 protein: CASSQDGLTTTQYF. CDR3 coding DNA: TGTGCCAGCAGCCAAGATGGGTTGACTACTACGCAGTATTTT. The chain links TRBV3-1 (or the pseudogene TRBV3-2) to TRBJ2-3, with D perhaps TRBD2 (5 bases). The V gene lost 0 bases and the J gene lost 8 bases, with 12 bases spanning the gap. CDR1 is LGHDT, CDR2 YNNKEL, per germline (reference sequence). CDR3 length equals 14 residues.

The V gene is TRBV6-2 or TRBV6-3, the J gene TRBJ1-4, with a possible D match to TRBD1 (6 bases). From germline, CDR1 is MNHEY and CDR2 SVGEGT. Trimming removed 5 bases from V and 1 base from J, with 11 bases in between. The CDR3 is made up of 15 amino acids. DNA of the CDR3: TGTGCCAGCAGTGCGCAGGGGCGAACTAATGAAAAACTGTTTTTT. Its translation: CASSAQGRTNEKLFF.

Comments on this clone: This sample also contains other DNA sequences that code for the same CDR3. This rearrangement joins TRBV20-1 to TRBJ2-7; D is unresolved. Germline V CDR1 and CDR2: DFQATT, SNEGSKA (reference sequence). Trimming took 3 bases from V and 7 from J, leaving 10 bases between them. This CDR3 spans 11 amino acids. For the CDR3, the DNA is TGCAGTGCTAGTTCAGGCTTTGAGCAGTACGTC. Amino acids: CSASSGFEQYV.